The 27 T cell receptor beta chains listed next were all sequenced from one sample in a study of blood T cell repertoires in COVID-19. The method was immunoSEQ multiplex PCR; TCRdb's version includes in-frame clones alone and lacks a portion of them. Among 70,000 to 90,000 clones listed, roughly 88% were seen once. Sequencing was carried out using peripheral blood. These receptors were collected from a man aged 45-65 years with active COVID-19.

This clone showed up just once. The J gene is TRBJ2-3, the V gene TRBV5-1; TRBD2 matches 11 bases. The V segment lost 4 bases and the J segment 5 bases; nucleotides outside the gene matches: 9. This CDR3 region has 16 residues. Germline CDR1 is SGHRS and CDR2 is YFSETQ. The DNA for the CDR3 is TGCGCCAGCAGCACTCCTAGCGGGGGGCCGGTAGATACGCAGTATTTT. Amino acids: CASSTPSGGPVDTQYF.

The chain recombines TRBV7-9 with TRBJ2-4; maybe TRBD1 (6 bases). There are 15 residues in the CDR3. The germline CDR1 and CDR2 sequences are SEHNR and FQNEAQ (reference sequence). The V end was cut by 5 bases, the J end by 2 bases, with 13 bases between. CDR3 in DNA: TGTGCCAGCAGCCCCCACAGGGAAACCAAAAACATTCAGTACTTC. It specifies CASSPHRETKNIQYF.

The CDR3 bases are TGTGCCAGCAGCTTTACACAGAACACTGAAGCTTTCTTT. Its translation is CASSFTQNTEAFF. The rearrangement uses TRBV9 and TRBJ1-1; D remains unclear. Germline V gene data show CDR1 as SGDLS and CDR2 as YYNGEE. This CDR3 region has 13 residues. Trimming shortened V by 4 bases and J by 1 base, and 8 bases separated the two germline ends. Combining the CDR3 with reference TRBV9 and TRBJ1-1 gives the whole variable domain DSGVTQTPKHLITATGQRVTLRCSPRSGDLSVYWYQQSLDQGLQFLIQYYNGEERAKGNILERFSAQQFPDLHSELNLSSLELGDSALYFCASSFTQNTEAFFGQGTRLTVV.

The V and J genes are TRBV3-1 (or the pseudogene TRBV3-2) and TRBJ2-1, with D maybe TRBD2 (5 bases). The germline V and J ends were trimmed by 1 base and 4 bases, with 20 bases remaining between them. This CDR3 contains 18 residues. CDR1 LGHDT and CDR2 YNNKEL come from the germline V gene (reference sequence). The CDR3 region has the DNA TGTGCCAGCAGCCAAGTGGGAGTCGCGTCTCCTCGATACAATGAGCAGTTCTTC. Translating gives CASSQVGVASPRYNEQFF.

This chain joins TRBV7-2 and TRBJ2-7, with D maybe TRBD2 (6 bases). Germline CDR1 is SGHTA and CDR2 is FQGNSA. CDR3 size: 13 residues. Trimming stripped 4 bases from V and 6 bases from J, with 13 bases between. In DNA, the CDR3 is TGTGCCAGCAGCTCTAGCGACTACGGCGAGCAGTACTTC. Its translation is CASSSSDYGEQYF.

The chain recombines TRBV7-9 with TRBJ2-5, with a weak D call TRBD2 (7 bases). The V end was cut by 0 bases, the J end by 5 bases, with 13 bases between. The length of the CDR3 is 15 residues. CDR1 and CDR2 from the germline V gene are SEHNR and FQNEAQ (reference sequence). The chain's CDR3 is CASSLAGGALETQYF. The CDR3 nucleotides are TGTGCCAGCAGCTTAGCGGGGGGGGCTTTGGAGACCCAGTACTTC.

The chain is built from TRBV27 and TRBJ2-3; TRBD2 matches at 11 bases. The CDR3 extends over 15 amino acids. Unmatched junction bases numbered 7, after V lost 2 bases and J lost 9 bases. Per the germline V gene, CDR1 is MNHEY and CDR2 is SMNVEV (reference sequence). This CDR3 is CASSLGSGGAITQYF. The CDR3 nucleotides read TGTGCCAGCAGTTTAGGTAGCGGGGGGGCCATCACGCAGTATTTT.

The J gene is TRBJ2-7, the V gene TRBV27, with D hard to call. Trimming pared 5 bases from V and 5 bases from J, leaving 13 bases between. Germline CDR1 MNHEY, CDR2 SMNVEV (reference sequence). The CDR3 is 13 amino acids. The CDR3 DNA reads TGTGCCAGCAGTCCCCAGGCTTGGGACGAGCAGTACTTC. Its protein product is CASSPQAWDEQYF.

The rearrangement joins TRBV19 to TRBJ1-1; possibly TRBD1 for D (5 bases). Germline V gives CDR1 LNHDA, CDR2 SQIVND (reference sequence). The CDR3 has 16 residues. The V and J ends lost 3 bases and 5 bases respectively, with 19 bases between them. CDR3 coding DNA: TGTGCCAGTAGTATCCTAATGGGACTGCGGAGAACTGAAGCTTTCTTT. Protein product: CASSILMGLRRTEAFF.

The chain uses TRBV27 and TRBJ2-1; 14 positions agree with TRBD2. Trimming took 7 bases from V and 2 from J; bases not matched to a gene: 10. Germline values: CDR1 MNHEY, CDR2 SMNVEV (reference sequence). The CDR3 has 18 residues. CDR3 coding DNA: TGTGCCAGCACTCCCTGGGGACTAGCGGGGGTAACCTACAATGAGCAGTTCTTC. Protein sequence: CASTPWGLAGVTYNEQFF.

The chain is built from TRBV7-9 and TRBJ1-4, with 8 positions matching TRBD1. The junction had 5 bases not matched to a gene; V was cut back by 5 bases and J by 0 bases. Germline CDR1 is SEHNR and CDR2 is FQNEAQ (reference sequence). The CDR3 extends over 16 amino acids. The CDR3 region is CASSATGVATNEKLFF. The CDR3 nucleotides are TGTGCCAGCAGCGCGACAGGGGTTGCAACTAATGAAAAACTGTTTTTT.

A few counts support this clone. The chain links TRBV4-2 to TRBJ2-7, with D possibly TRBD2 on 5 matching bases. CDR1 LGHNA and CDR2 YNFKEQ come from the germline V gene. V was pared by 6 bases and J by 4 bases, with 10 bases between. There are 12 residues in the CDR3. The CDR3 sequence: CASSSTGYEQYF. The CDR3 bases are TGTGCCAGCAGTTCAACGGGGTACGAGCAGTACTTC.

This sequence joins TRBV5-1 and TRBJ2-2, with a possible D match to TRBD2 (5 bases). Germline V lookup: CDR1 SGHRS, CDR2 YFSETQ. This CDR3 is 15 amino acids long. Trimming took 1 base from V and 0 from J, leaving 7 bases between them. The DNA for the CDR3 is TGCGCCAGCAGCTTGCCCGGGACGAACACCGGGGAGCTGTTTTTT. Protein product: CASSLPGTNTGELFF.

V gene TRBV6-5 combines with J gene TRBJ1-2; no firm D call. This CDR3 comprises 15 residues. The V and J ends lost 6 bases and 3 bases respectively, with 17 bases between them. Germline CDR1 reads MNHEY; CDR2 reads SVGAGI. The CDR3, as DNA: TGTGCCAGCAGCCGGGGAATCAGGACTGACTATGGCTACACCTTC. Residues: CASSRGIRTDYGYTF.

The chain carries TRBV18 and TRBJ2-7; TRBD1 might be the D (7 bases). V was cut by 3 bases and J by 6 bases, with 18 bases left in between. The CDR3 is 15 amino acids. Per the germline V gene, CDR1 is KGHSH and CDR2 is LQKENI. The CDR3 DNA reads TGTGCCAGCTCACCCGCGGGACGGTCAGGGGGCGAGCAGTACTTC. It encodes CASSPAGRSGGEQYF.

The V gene is TRBV21-1, the J gene TRBJ1-5; the table's TRBD1 call for D was not verified on the DNA. TRBV21-1 is tagged as a pseudogene. The CDR3 runs 18 residues. The CDR3 reads CASSKAPQSRVGNQPQHF. CDR3 DNA sequence: TGTGCCAGCAGCAAAGCGCCCCAGAGCAGGGTAGGCAATCAGCCCCAGCATTTT.

The genes are TRBV4-1 and TRBJ2-7; TRBD1 might be the D (6 bases). Germline assignment: CDR1 MGHRA and CDR2 YSYEKL. Trimming pared 0 bases from V and 2 bases from J, leaving 14 bases between. This CDR3 spans 16 amino acids. This chain's CDR3 is CASSQEHTGTTYEQYF. For the CDR3, the DNA is TGCGCCAGCAGCCAAGAGCATACAGGGACCACCTACGAGCAGTACTTC.

This chain connects TRBV7-9 to TRBJ1-5, with TRBD1 matching 7 bases. Germline V gene data show CDR1 as SEHNR and CDR2 as FQNEAQ (reference sequence). The CDR3 spans 18 residues. Germline trimming cut 0 bases from V and 5 bases from J; bases unmatched to any gene: 13. This CDR3 is CASSLAQRQGGGDQPQHF. Written as DNA, the CDR3 is TGTGCCAGCAGCTTAGCCCAGAGACAGGGAGGAGGGGATCAGCCCCAGCATTTT.

CDR3 loop: CASSLDRGAEKLFF. The DNA of the CDR3 is TGTGCCAGCAGTTTGGACAGGGGTGCCGAAAAACTGTTTTTT. V is TRBV7-2 and J is TRBJ1-4, with 9 positions matching TRBD1. CDR1 is SGHTA and CDR2 is FQGNSA in the germline V gene. J was trimmed by 8 bases and V by 6 bases; bases with no gene match: 7. The CDR3 is 14 residues long.

The rearrangement links TRBV7-8 to TRBJ2-5, with D unclear. V lost 5 bases to trimming and J lost 2 bases, with 9 bases between them. CDR3 length equals 13 residues. Germline V gene data show CDR1 as SGHVS and CDR2 as FQNEAQ. The CDR3 DNA follows: TGTGCCAGCAGCCCACAGTGGCAAGAGACCCAGTACTTC. This gives the protein CASSPQWQETQYF.

The V gene is TRBV27, the J gene TRBJ2-1, with TRBD2 matching 9 bases. The ends lost 4 bases at V and 12 bases at J; junction bases unmatched: 13. The CDR3 runs 15 residues. CDR1 and CDR2 from the germline V gene are MNHEY and SMNVEV (reference sequence). The chain's CDR3 is CASSSLEAGGRGQFF. The CDR3 DNA is TGTGCCAGCAGTTCCCTGGAAGCGGGGGGCCGGGGGCAGTTCTTC.

This clone was observed a single time. The chain recombines TRBV11-1 with TRBJ2-7; the D gene is possibly TRBD1 (6 bases). Trimming shortened V by 1 base and J by 3 bases, and 13 bases separated the two germline ends. Germline V gives CDR1 SGHAT, CDR2 FQDESV (reference sequence). The CDR3 is 15 amino acids. The CDR3: CASSLVQTGYYEQYF. In DNA form, the CDR3 reads TGTGCCAGCAGCTTAGTACAGACAGGCTACTACGAGCAGTACTTC.

The chain has TRBV29-1 and TRBJ2-3, with D possibly matching TRBD2 (5 bases). V lost 6 bases and J lost 6, with 16 bases in between. The V gene's germline CDR1 is SQVTM and CDR2 ANQGSEA. The CDR3 totals 13 residues. The CDR3 protein is CSVRRGSGDTQYF. The CDR3 DNA is TGCAGCGTCCGACGAGGGAGTGGGGATACGCAGTATTTT.

The genes are TRBV5-1 and TRBJ1-3; 7 bases line up with TRBD1. Trimming took 4 bases from V and 0 from J; bases not matched to a gene: 7. This CDR3 is 16 amino acids long. Germline loops: CDR1 SGHRS, CDR2 YFSETQ. CDR3 sequence: CASSMTGSDSGNTIYF. For the CDR3, the DNA is TGCGCCAGCAGCATGACAGGGTCGGACTCTGGAAACACCATATATTTT.

The rearrangement joins TRBV9 to TRBJ2-7; 9 bases line up with TRBD1. Germline V gene data show CDR1 as SGDLS and CDR2 as YYNGEE. The CDR3 sequence is 14 residues long. V trimming: 3 bases; J trimming: 6 bases; junction bases outside the gene matches: 7. Here the CDR3 DNA reads TGTGCCAGCAGCGCCTCGGGACAGGGCCCCGAGCAGTACTTC. It yields the protein CASSASGQGPEQYF. Full variable domain (outside the CDR3, taken from reference TRBV9 and TRBJ2-7): DSGVTQTPKHLITATGQRVTLRCSPRSGDLSVYWYQQSLDQGLQFLIQYYNGEERAKGNILERFSAQQFPDLHSELNLSSLELGDSALYFCASSASGQGPEQYFGPGTRLTVT.

The chain carries TRBV25-1 and TRBJ2-2; the D gene is possibly TRBD2 (5 bases). Germline V CDR1 and CDR2: MGHDK, SYGVNS. The CDR3 has 15 residues. The germline V and J ends were trimmed by 2 bases and 4 bases, with 11 bases remaining between them. CDR3 nucleotide sequence: TGTGCCAGCAGTGAACGGCAGGAGGCCACCGGGGAGCTGTTTTTT. Translated, it gives CASSERQEATGELFF.

The chain uses TRBV18 and TRBJ1-1, with 9 bases aligning to TRBD1. Germline V CDR1 and CDR2: KGHSH, LQKENI. This CDR3 is built from 16 residues. Trimming took 3 bases from V and 4 from J; bases not matched to a gene: 9. The CDR3 sequence: CASSPTRDRVITEAFF. Here the CDR3 DNA reads TGTGCCAGCTCACCGACCCGGGACAGGGTTATCACTGAAGCTTTCTTT.